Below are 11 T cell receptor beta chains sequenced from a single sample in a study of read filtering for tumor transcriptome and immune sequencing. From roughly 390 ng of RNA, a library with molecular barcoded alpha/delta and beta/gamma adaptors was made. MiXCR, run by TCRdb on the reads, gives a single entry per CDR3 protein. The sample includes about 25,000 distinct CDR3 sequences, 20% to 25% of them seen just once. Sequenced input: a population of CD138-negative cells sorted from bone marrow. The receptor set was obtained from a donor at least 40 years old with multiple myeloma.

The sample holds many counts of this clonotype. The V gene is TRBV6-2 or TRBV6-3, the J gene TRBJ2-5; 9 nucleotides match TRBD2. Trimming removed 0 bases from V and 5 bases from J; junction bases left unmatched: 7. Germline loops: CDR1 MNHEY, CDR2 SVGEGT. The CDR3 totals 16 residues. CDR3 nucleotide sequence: TGTGCCAGCAGTTACTCGGGTAGCGGGGGATCGGAGACCCAGTACTTC. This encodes CASSYSGSGGSETQYF.

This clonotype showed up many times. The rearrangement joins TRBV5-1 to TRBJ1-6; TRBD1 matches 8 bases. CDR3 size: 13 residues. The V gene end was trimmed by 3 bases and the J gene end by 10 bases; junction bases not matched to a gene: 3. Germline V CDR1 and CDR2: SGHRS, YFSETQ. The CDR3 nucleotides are TGCGCCAGCAGCTACGGACAGGGATCACCCCTCCACTTT. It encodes CASSYGQGSPLHF. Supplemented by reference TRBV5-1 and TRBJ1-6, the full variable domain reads KAGVTQTPRYLIKTRGQQVTLSCSPISGHRSVSWYQQTPGQGLQFLFEYFSETQRNKGNFPGRFSGRQFSNSRSEMNVSTLELGDSALYLCASSYGQGSPLHFGNGTRLTVT.

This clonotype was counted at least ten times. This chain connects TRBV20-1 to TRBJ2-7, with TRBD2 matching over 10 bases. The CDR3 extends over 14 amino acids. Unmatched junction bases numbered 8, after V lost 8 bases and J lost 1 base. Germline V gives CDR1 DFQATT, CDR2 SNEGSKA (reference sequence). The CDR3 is CSSGSSGGSYEQYF. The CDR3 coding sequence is TGCAGTTCCGGATCTAGCGGGGGTTCCTACGAGCAGTACTTC.

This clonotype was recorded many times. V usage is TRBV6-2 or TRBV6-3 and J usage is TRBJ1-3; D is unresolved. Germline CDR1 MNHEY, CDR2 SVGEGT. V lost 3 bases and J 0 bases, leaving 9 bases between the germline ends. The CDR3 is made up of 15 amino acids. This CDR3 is CASSYGPISGNTIYF. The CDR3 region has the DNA TGTGCCAGCAGTTATGGGCCGATCTCTGGAAACACCATATATTTT.

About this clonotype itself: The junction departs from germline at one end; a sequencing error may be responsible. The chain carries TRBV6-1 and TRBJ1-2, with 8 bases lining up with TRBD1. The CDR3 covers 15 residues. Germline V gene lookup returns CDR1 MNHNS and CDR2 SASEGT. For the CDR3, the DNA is TGTGCCAGCAGTGCGCAGGGGGCTAACAACTATGGCTACATCTTC. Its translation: CASSAQGANNYGYIF.

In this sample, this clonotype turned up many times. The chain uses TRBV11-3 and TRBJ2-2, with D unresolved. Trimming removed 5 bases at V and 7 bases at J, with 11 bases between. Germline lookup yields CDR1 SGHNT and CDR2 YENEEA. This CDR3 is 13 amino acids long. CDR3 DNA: TGTGCCAGCAGCGGCAGGATTGGCGGGGAGCTGTTTTTT. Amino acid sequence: CASSGRIGGELFF.

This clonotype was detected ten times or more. The CDR3 nucleotides are TGTGCCAGCAGCTTAACAGACTATGGCTACACCTTC. It is translated as CASSLTDYGYTF. The chain combines TRBV7-9 with TRBJ1-2, with no clear D. The germline V gene encodes CDR1 SEHNR and CDR2 FQNEAQ (reference sequence). The V end lost 2 bases, the J end lost 3 bases, and 4 bases lay between the germline ends. CDR3 length: 12 amino acids.

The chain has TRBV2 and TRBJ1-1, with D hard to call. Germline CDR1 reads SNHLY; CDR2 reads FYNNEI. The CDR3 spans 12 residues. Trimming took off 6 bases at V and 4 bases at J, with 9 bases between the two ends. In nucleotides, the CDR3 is TGTGCCAGCAGGGGGTGGGTCACTGAAGCTTTCTTT. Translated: CASRGWVTEAFF.

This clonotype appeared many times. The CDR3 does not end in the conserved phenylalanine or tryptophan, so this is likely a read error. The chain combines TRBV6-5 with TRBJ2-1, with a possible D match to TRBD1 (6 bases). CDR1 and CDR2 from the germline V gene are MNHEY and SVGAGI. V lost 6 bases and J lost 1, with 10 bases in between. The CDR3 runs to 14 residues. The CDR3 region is CASRSGHSYNEQFL. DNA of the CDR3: TGTGCCAGCAGGTCGGGACATTCCTACAATGAGCAGTTCCTC.

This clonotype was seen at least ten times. As DNA, the CDR3 is TGTGCCAGTTGGCCGGGACAGGGGTTCCATGAGCAGTTCTTC. Translation: CASWPGQGFHEQFF. The chain has TRBV19 and TRBJ2-1, with 10 bases lining up with TRBD1. The CDR3 contains 14 residues. From germline, CDR1 is LNHDA and CDR2 SQIVND (reference sequence). Trimming cost V 8 bases and J 8 bases; bases outside gene matches: 9. The full variable domain, rest sourced from reference TRBV19 and TRBJ2-1, is DGGITQSPKYLFRKEGQNVTLSCEQNLNHDAMYWYRQDPGQGLRLIYYSQIVNDFQKGDIAEGYSVSREKKESFPLTVTSAQKNPTAFYLCASWPGQGFHEQFFGPGTRLTVL.

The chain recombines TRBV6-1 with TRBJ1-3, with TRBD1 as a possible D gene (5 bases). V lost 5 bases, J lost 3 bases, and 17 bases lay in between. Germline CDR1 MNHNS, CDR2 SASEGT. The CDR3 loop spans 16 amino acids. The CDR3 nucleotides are TGTGCCAGCAGTTACCGCTCGCCCAGGGTTGGAAACACCATATATTTT. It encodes CASSYRSPRVGNTIYF.